The sequence of this T cell receptor (beta chain) was determined in a study of cytomegalovirus exposure and HLA in healthy donors. With 60 Vbeta and 13 Jbeta primers, the PCR was carried out. TCRdb's copy holds only in-frame clones and misses some; the assay was immunoSEQ multiplex PCR. The sample includes about 82,000 clones, 65% to 75% of them seen just once. With V trimmed by 5 bases and J by 8 bases, 7 bases remained unmatched. This CDR3 region has 14 residues. From germline, CDR1 is SGHTA and CDR2 FQGNSA. The chain employs TRBV7-2 and TRBJ1-2; TRBD1 matches at 11 bases. Material: PBMCs. This TCR came from a man aged 40-49 years in good health and CMV-seropositive. The CDR3 spells CASSGGQGAYGYTF. CDR3 DNA sequence: TGTGCCAGCAGCGGCGGACAGGGGGCTTACGGCTACACCTTC.